This T cell receptor (beta chain) appears in the sequencing data of a study of control samples from healthy donors and cancer patients. Clones were read by immunoSEQ multiplex PCR, and TCRdb kept only the in-frame ones, dropping some. The sample yields under 450,000 clones, about nine tenths seen once. The source is a middle-aged man with head and neck cancer. The source material was PBMCs.

The CDR3 sequence: CASSFFSLETYEQYF. The CDR3 nucleotides are TGTGCCAGCAGCTTCTTCAGCCTAGAAACCTACGAGCAGTACTTC. The V gene is TRBV11-2, the J gene TRBJ2-7; D is ambiguous. Germline CDR1 and CDR2: SGHAT and FQNNGV. V gave up 3 bases and J gave up 2 bases, with 14 bases separating them. The CDR3 has 15 amino acids.